This TCR beta chain stems from a study of T cell changes during pregnancy in multiple sclerosis. This table comes from immunoSEQ multiplex PCR, and its TCRdb copy is limited to in-frame clones, with some not included. The sample has 50,000 or so clones, 93% seen once. J was trimmed by 6 bases and V by 4 bases; bases with no gene match: 4. CDR1 and CDR2 (germline): LGHNA, YSLEER. The CDR3 contains 15 residues. The chain links TRBV4-3 to TRBJ2-1; 12 nucleotides match TRBD1. Sequencing was performed on CD8+ T cells from peripheral blood mononuclear cells, taken after pregnancy. This receptor was obtained from a female donor with multiple sclerosis, enrolled in a pregnancy study. The CDR3 loop is CASSPGQGAGNEQFF. The CDR3 region has the DNA TGCGCCAGCAGCCCGGGACAGGGGGCTGGCAATGAGCAGTTCTTC.